This T cell receptor (beta chain) was sequenced for a study of blood T cell repertoires in COVID-19. Across the study: Researchers got acute and convalescent COVID-19 samples from the United States, Italy and Spain. From T cells, B-cell-depleted T cells, or PBMCs came the material, which was cDNA or gDNA.

In the authors' methods: Counts of nucleated cells, estimated from reference gene primer amplification, were obtained. The method was immunoSEQ multiplex PCR; TCRdb's version includes in-frame clones alone and lacks a portion of them. D and trimming were read from the DNA, whereas the V and J calls and clone size are those reported in that table. This sample has about 120,000 clones; approximately 84% occur once, and the top ten carry around 1.5%. The V end was cut by 5 bases, the J end by 3 bases, with 4 bases between. The CDR3 length is 11 residues. Germline V gene data show CDR1 as SGHTA and CDR2 as FQGNSA.

The V and J genes are TRBV7-2 and TRBJ2-5; D remains unclear. Source material: peripheral blood. This TCR came from a man between 50 and 59 years old with acute or convalescent COVID-19. The CDR3 spells CASSPKETQYF. The CDR3 coding sequence is TGTGCCAGCAGCCCAAAAGAGACCCAGTACTTC.